The clone carrying this T cell receptor beta chain was recorded at least ten times. Original processing methods: Quantification of nucleated cells was approximated via reference gene primer amplification. TCRdb's copy holds only in-frame clones and misses some; the assay was immunoSEQ multiplex PCR. From that table come the V and J calls and clone size; the DNA was used to work out D and trimming. The table records around 220,000 clones, around 84% of them present only once. The germline gives CDR1 SNHLY, CDR2 FYNNEI. V shed 6 bases, J shed 4 bases, and the junction held 5 bases outside the gene matches. The CDR3 covers 14 residues. The entry originates in a study of blood T cell repertoires in COVID-19. Study-level information: Sites in the United States, Italy and Spain provided acute and convalescent COVID-19 samples. The cDNA or gDNA used as material had been derived from T cells, B-cell-depleted T cells, or PBMCs.

The sequence came from a man in his thirties or forties with active or convalescent COVID-19. This chain uses TRBV2 with TRBJ2-5, with 10 positions matching TRBD2. Material for sequencing was peripheral blood. Here the CDR3 reads CASSQAGGRETQYF. The CDR3 region has the DNA TGTGCCAGCAGCCAAGCGGGGGGGCGAGAGACCCAGTACTTC.